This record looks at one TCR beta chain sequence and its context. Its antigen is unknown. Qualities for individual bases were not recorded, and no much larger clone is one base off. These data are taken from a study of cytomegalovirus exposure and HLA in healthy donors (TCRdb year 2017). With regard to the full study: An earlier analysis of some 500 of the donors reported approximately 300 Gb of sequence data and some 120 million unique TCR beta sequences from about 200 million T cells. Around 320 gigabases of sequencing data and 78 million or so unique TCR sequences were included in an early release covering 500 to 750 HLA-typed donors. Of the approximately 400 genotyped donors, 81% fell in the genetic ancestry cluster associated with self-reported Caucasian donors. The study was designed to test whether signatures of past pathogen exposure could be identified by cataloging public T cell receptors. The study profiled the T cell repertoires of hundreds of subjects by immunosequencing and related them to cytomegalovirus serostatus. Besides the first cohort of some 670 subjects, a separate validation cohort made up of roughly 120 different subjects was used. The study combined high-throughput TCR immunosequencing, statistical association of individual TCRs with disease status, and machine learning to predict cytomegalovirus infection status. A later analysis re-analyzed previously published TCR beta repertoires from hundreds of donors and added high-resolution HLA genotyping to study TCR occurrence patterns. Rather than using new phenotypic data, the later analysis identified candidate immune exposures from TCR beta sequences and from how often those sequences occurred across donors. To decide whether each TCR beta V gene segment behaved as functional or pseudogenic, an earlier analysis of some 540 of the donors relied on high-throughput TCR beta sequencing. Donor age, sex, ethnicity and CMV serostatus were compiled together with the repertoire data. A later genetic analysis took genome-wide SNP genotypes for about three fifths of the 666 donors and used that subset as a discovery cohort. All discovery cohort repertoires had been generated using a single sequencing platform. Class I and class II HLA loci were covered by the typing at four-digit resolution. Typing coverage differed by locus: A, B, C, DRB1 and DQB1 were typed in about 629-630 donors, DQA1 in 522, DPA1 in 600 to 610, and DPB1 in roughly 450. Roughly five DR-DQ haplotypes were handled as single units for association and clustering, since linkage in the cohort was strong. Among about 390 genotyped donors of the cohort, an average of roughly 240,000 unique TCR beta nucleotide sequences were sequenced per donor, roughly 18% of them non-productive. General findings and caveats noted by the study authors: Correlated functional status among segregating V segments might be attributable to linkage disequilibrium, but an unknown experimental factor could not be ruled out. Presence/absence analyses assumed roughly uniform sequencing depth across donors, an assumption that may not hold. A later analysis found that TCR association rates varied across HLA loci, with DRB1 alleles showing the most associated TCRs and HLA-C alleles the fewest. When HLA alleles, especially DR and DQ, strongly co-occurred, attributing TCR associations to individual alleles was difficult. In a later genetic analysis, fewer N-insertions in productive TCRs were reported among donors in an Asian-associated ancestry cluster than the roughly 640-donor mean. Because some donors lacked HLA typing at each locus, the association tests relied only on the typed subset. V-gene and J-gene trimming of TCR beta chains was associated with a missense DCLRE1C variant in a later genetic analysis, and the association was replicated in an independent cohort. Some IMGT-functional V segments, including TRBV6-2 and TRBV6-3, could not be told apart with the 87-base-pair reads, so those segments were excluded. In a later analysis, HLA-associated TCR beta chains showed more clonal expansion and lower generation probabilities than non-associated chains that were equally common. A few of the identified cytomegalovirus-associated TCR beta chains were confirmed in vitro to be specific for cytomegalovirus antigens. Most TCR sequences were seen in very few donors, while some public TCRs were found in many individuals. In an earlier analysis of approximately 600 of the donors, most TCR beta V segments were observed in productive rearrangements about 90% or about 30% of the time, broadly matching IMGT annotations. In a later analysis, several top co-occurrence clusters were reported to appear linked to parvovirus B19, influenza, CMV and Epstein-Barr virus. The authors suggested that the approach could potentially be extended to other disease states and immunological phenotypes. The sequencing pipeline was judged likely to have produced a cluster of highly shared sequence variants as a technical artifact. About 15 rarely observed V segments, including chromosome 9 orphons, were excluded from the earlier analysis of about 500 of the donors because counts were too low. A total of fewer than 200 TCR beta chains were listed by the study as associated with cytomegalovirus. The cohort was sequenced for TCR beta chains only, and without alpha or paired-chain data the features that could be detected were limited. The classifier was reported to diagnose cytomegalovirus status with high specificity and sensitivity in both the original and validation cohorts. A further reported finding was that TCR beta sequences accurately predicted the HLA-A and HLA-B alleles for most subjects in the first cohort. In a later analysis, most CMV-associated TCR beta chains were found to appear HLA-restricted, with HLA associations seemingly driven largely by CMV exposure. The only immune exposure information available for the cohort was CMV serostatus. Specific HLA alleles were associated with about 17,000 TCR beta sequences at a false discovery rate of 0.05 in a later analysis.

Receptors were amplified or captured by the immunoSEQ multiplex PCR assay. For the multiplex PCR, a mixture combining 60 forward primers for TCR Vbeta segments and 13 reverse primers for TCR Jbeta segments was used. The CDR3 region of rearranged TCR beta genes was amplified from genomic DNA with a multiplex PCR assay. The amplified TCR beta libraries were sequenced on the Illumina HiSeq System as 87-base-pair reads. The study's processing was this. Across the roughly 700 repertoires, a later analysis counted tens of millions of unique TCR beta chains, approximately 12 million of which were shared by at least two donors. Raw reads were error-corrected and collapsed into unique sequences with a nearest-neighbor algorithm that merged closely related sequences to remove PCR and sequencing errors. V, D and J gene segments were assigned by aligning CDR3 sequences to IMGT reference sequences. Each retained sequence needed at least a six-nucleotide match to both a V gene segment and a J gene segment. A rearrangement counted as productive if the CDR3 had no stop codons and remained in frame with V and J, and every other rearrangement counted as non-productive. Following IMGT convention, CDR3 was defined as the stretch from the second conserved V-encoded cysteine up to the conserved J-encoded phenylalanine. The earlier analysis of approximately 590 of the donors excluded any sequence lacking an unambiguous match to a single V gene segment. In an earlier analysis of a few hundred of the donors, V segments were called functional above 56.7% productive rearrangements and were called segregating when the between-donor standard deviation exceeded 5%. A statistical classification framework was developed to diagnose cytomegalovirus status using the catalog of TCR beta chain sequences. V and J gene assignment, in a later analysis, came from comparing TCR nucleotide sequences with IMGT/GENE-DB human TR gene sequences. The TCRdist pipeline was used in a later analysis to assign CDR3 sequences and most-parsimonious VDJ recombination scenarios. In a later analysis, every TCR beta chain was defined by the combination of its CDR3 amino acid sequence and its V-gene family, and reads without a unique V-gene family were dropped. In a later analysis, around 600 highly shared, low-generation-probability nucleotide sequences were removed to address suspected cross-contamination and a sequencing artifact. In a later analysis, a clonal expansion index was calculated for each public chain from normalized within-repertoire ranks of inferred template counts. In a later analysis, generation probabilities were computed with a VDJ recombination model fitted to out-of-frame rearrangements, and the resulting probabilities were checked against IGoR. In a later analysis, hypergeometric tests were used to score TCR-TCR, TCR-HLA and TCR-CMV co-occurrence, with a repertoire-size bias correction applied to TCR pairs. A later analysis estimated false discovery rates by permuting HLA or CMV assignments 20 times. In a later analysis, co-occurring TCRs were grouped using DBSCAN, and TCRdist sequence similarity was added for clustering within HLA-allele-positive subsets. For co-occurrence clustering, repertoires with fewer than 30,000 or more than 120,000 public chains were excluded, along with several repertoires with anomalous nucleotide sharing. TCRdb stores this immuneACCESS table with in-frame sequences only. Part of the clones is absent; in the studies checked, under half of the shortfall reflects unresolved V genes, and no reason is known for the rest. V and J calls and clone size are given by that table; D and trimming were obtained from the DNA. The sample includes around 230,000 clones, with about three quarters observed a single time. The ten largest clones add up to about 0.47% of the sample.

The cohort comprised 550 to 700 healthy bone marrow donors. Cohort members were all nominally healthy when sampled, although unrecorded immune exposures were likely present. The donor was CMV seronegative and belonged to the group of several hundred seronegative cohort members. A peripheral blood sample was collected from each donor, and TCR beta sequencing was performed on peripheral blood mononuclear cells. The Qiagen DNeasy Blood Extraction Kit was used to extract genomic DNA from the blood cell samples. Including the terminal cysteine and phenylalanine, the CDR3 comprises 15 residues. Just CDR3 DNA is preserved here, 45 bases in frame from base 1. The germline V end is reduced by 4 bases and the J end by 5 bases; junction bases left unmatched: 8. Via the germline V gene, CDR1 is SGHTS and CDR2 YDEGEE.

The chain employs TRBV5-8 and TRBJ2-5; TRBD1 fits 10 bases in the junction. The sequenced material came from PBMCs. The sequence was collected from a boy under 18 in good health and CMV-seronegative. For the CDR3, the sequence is CASSPGTGAMETQYF. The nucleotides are TGTGCCAGCAGCCCGGGGACAGGGGCTATGGAGACCCAGTACTTC.